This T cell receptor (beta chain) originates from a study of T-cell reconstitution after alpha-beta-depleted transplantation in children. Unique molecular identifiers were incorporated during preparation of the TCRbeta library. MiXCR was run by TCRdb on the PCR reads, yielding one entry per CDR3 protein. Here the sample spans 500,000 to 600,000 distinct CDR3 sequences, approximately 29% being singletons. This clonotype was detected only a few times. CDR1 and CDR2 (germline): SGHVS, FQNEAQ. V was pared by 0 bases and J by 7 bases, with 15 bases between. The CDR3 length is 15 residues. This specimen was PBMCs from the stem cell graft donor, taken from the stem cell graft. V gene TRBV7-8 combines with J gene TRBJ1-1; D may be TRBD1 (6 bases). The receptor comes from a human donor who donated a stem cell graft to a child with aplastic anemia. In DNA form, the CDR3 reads TGTGCCAGCAGCTTAGCGCTCAGACAGGAGGGTGAAGCTTTCTTT. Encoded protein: CASSLALRQEGEAFF.